This T cell receptor beta chain emerged from a study of ipilimumab plus nivolumab after autologous stem cell transplantation. On the study more broadly: A median of about 8 nivolumab and 4 to 6 ipilimumab doses were given. Study-wide points: Authors suggest TCR repertoire, Treg phenotype and gut microbiota support further study.

Germline V lookup: CDR1 MNHNY, CDR2 SVGAGI (reference sequence). V was clipped by 6 bases and J by 4 bases, with 18 bases between them. The CDR3 contains 15 residues. This clone was observed once. As yet, its antigen is unknown. Checkpoint therapy with ipilimumab 1 mg/kg began 14 to 28 days after transplant. Patients got 3 mg/kg IV nivolumab weeks 1, 4, 7, 10, then biweekly through week 26. Some clones are missing from TCRdb's copy, which holds only in-frame ones; the method was immunoSEQ multiplex PCR. The data show about 43,000 clones, approximately 90% seen once. This clonotype was sampled from a male donor with multiple myeloma. Sequenced material: PBMCs, taken in a trial of ipilimumab plus nivolumab as post-transplant consolidation. The rearrangement uses TRBV6-6 and TRBJ1-2; possible D gene TRBD1, 5 bases. The DNA for the CDR3 is TGTGCCAGCAGAGCCCGGGACTCCAGTTTCTATGGCTACACCTTC. Amino acids: CASRARDSSFYGYTF.